The 20 T cell receptor beta chains below come from one sample, sequenced in a study of T cells expressing NK-cell markers. One entry per CDR3 protein, without DNA, is what TCRdb gives after re-calling the 5' RACE reads. The table counts 350,000 to 400,000 distinct CDR3 sequences; over 8.5% lies in the top ten. Specimen: blood T cells: a sorted CD56 or NKG2C T cell subset, CD4+ or CD8+ T cells, or bulk PBMC T cells (not recorded which). Every receptor here comes from a woman aged 50 to 60 in good health.

This sequence joins TRBV28 and TRBJ2-2; TCRdb lists TRBD1, though no DNA is available to test this call. CDR1 and CDR2 from the germline V gene are MDHEN and SYDVKM. This CDR3 is 14 amino acids long. CDR3 in amino acids: CATGRQGPTGELFF.

The chain recombines TRBV19 with TRBJ1-2; TCRdb's assignment of TRBD1 cannot be checked, as there is no DNA. This CDR3 spans 15 amino acids. CDR1 and CDR2 (germline): LNHDA, SQIVND (reference sequence). CDR3 in amino acids: CASRGDRGTGGGYTF.

This sequence joins TRBV6-1 and TRBJ2-2; TCRdb's assignment of TRBD1 cannot be checked, as there is no DNA. This CDR3 spans 14 amino acids. Germline-derived CDR1 and CDR2 are MNHNS and SASEGT. CDR3: CASRQGAFTGELFF.

The V gene is TRBV12-3 or TRBV12-4, the J gene TRBJ2-2; TCRdb proposes TRBD2, but this gene call is untestable without DNA. The CDR3 contains 20 residues. This CDR3 reads CASSPTPGLAGDPGFGELFF.

CDR3 amino acids: CASSLGGYTQYF. V is TRBV7-2 and J is TRBJ2-3; TCRdb returns TRBD1, unconfirmable since there is no DNA. The CDR3 totals 12 residues. Germline CDR1 is SGHTA and CDR2 is FQGNSA.

The V gene is TRBV15, the J gene TRBJ2-1; TCRdb's D call, TRBD1, is unchecked because there is no DNA. Germline loops: CDR1 LNHNV, CDR2 YYDKDF (reference sequence). The CDR3 length is 12 residues. CDR3 amino acids: CATSSKPGEQFF.

This chain links TRBV6-1 with TRBJ2-2; TCRdb outputs TRBD2, but without DNA this stays unchecked. Germline-derived CDR1 and CDR2 are MNHNS and SASEGT. This CDR3 is built from 16 residues. The CDR3 loop reads CASSERAGGRAGELFF.

The chain couples TRBV10-3 to TRBJ2-1; TCRdb names TRBD2, which stays unverified in the absence of DNA. The CDR3 sequence is 14 residues long. Looked up from germline, CDR1 is ENHRY and CDR2 is SYGVKD. This chain's CDR3 is CAIREGLAGGEQFF.

V and J are TRBV7-6 and TRBJ2-3; there is no DNA to check the TCRdb D call of TRBD2. Per germline, CDR1 SGHVS and CDR2 FNYEAQ. This CDR3 comprises 14 residues. The chain's CDR3 is CASSLGVDSRTQYF.

This sequence joins TRBV6-1 and TRBJ1-2; TCRdb's D gene call, TRBD1, goes unchecked for lack of DNA. Germline V CDR1 and CDR2: MNHNS, SASEGT. The CDR3 is made up of 15 amino acids. CDR3 region: CASRETGSRSGGYTF.

The V gene is TRBV19, the J gene TRBJ2-1; the D gene TCRdb calls, TRBD1, cannot be checked with no DNA. The CDR3 covers 18 residues. From germline, CDR1 is LNHDA and CDR2 SQIVND (reference sequence). CDR3 residues: CASSIWGSLAESYNEQFF.

J is TRBJ2-2 and V is TRBV5-5; TCRdb designates TRBD1, a call that cannot be tested without DNA. The CDR3 is 14 amino acids. CDR1 SGHKS and CDR2 YYEKEE come from the germline V gene (reference sequence). The CDR3 sequence is CASSSTSGTGELFF.

The chain employs TRBV12-3 or TRBV12-4 and TRBJ2-3; TCRdb selects TRBD2, and the lack of DNA leaves this call unchecked. The CDR3 contains 14 residues. CDR3 in amino acids: CASSREGGTDTQYF.

This sequence joins TRBV13 and TRBJ2-4. This CDR3 spans 14 amino acids. Germline V lookup: CDR1 PRHDT, CDR2 FYEKMQ (reference sequence). CDR3 loop: CASSLTVRQNIQYF. Drawing the rest from reference TRBV13 and TRBJ2-4, the complete variable domain is AAGVIQSPRHLIKEKRETATLKCYPIPRHDTVYWYQQGPGQDPQFLISFYEKMQSDKGSIPDRFSAQQFSDYHSELNMSSLELGDSALYFCASSLTVRQNIQYFGAGTRLSVL.

V is TRBV24-1 and J is TRBJ2-3; TCRdb reports TRBD2, a call that lacks DNA to check it against. This CDR3 is 14 amino acids long. Germline CDR1 is KGHDR and CDR2 is SFDVKD. CDR3 residues: CATQELAGEDTQYF.

The chain carries TRBV10-3 and TRBJ2-1; TCRdb returns TRBD2, unconfirmable since there is no DNA. The CDR3 extends over 17 amino acids. CDR1 is ENHRY, CDR2 SYGVKD, per germline. CDR3 sequence: CAISESERTSGNNEQFF.

This chain uses TRBV24-1 with TRBJ2-1. The CDR3 is 15 residues long. Germline loops: CDR1 KGHDR, CDR2 SFDVKD. CDR3 region: CATSKVPSSYNEQFF.

The chain employs TRBV7-9 and TRBJ2-3. The CDR3 has 15 residues. CDR1 is SEHNR and CDR2 is FQNEAQ in the germline V gene (reference sequence). Here the CDR3 reads CASSLSASGRDTQYF.

The J gene is TRBJ1-3, the V gene TRBV2. This CDR3 has 15 amino acids. CDR1 and CDR2 (germline): SNHLY, FYNNEI. CDR3 sequence: CASSELPVGGNTIYF.

V and J are TRBV5-1 and TRBJ1-2. Germline V gene lookup returns CDR1 SGHRS and CDR2 YFSETQ. This CDR3 is 17 amino acids long. This CDR3 reads CASKPRDEKIAVYGYTF.